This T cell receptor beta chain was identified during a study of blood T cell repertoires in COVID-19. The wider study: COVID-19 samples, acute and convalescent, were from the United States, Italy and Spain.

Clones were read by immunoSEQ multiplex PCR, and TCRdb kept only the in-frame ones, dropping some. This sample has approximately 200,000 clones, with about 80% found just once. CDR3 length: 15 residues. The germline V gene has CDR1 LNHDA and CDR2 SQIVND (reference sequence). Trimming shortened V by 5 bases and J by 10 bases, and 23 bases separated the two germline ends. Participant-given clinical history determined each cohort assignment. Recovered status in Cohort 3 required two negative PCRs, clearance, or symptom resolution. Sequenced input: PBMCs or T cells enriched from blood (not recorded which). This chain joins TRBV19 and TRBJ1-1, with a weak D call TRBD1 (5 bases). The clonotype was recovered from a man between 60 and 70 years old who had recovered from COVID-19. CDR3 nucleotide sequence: TGTGCCAGTAGTTCTTCATTGAGTCCAGGAGGGGTAGCTTTCTTT. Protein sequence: CASSSSLSPGGVAFF.